This T cell receptor (beta chain) was observed in a study of human T cells and chemical hapten exposure (dated by TCRdb to the early 2020s). With regard to the full study: For sensitization, 2% DPC in acetone was applied to a roughly 2 cm by roughly 2 cm area of upper inner arm skin. Approximately 28 alopecia patients provided blood for TCR sequencing at one to four time points (pre-sensitization, 2, 6 and 24 weeks). Patients additionally received weekly therapeutic DPC doses to the scalp throughout the approximately 25-week study period. Patient blood was sampled pre-sensitization (week 0) and at 2, 6 and about 24 weeks after DPC sensitization. Libraries were combined into a pool for sequencing, and differences in TCR yield between samples came mainly from small differences in library volumes within the pool. The mostly female patient cohort included alopecia areata with under or over 50% scalp involvement, alopecia totalis and alopecia universalis. Peripheral blood TCR repertoire changes were tracked in vivo in alopecia patients during primary and secondary sensitization to the hapten diphenylcyclopropenone (DPC). Patch testing was done on the upper back using Finn chambers containing 0.01% DPC, and results were scored after 6 days according to International Contact Dermatitis Research Group standards. Overall study results and their limits: All patients had alopecia, a presumed autoimmune disease, so their immune response might differ from that of healthy individuals. Patch test score correlated positively with the number of PT1 expanded TCRs, reaching significance at thresholds 8, 16 and 32 but not at 4. Repeated subsampling changed both the strength of the expansion versus patch-test correlation and the threshold at which the correlation became significant. Significantly more large CDR3 similarity clusters were formed by expanded TCRs than by pre-sensitization or healthy control sets, consistent with antigen-driven responses. No change with DPC sensitization was found in the number of TCRs above 1 in 1000 frequency, and no evidence of global repertoire structure alterations was found.

As encoded in the germline V gene, CDR1 is MNHNS while CDR2 is SASEGT. There are 14 amino acids in the CDR3, from cysteine to phenylalanine inclusive. Only CDR3 DNA is held: 42 bases, read in frame from base 1. For this chain, trimming is 7 bases at the V end and 7 bases at the J end, and the number of junction bases without a gene match is 5. The method was RACE. Sequencing used a NextSeq 500. Library preparation attached unique molecular identifiers to individual cDNA molecules for quantitative, reproducible TCR counting. For every blood RNA sample, sequencing covered both the TCR alpha and TCR beta chains. For the original study's pipeline: A median of around 100,000 TCRs per sample was observed, with a range of 23,224 to 690,600. The Decombinator software suite was used to annotate the V, J and CDR3 of the TCR reads. For PS versus PT1 abundance plots, all samples were subsampled to the same number of TCRs (28,000). TCRs were defined as expanded if absent before sensitization and observed at least eight times at the 2-week time point. The public reads were reprocessed in TCRdb via fastp at Q25 and MiXCR, keeping in-frame beta chains. Rows with one shared CDR3 protein collapse into an entry with the most common genes and DNA. Here the V and J calls rest on TCRdb's processing, not on the authors' analysis. This sample comprises 70,000 to 75,000 distinct CDR3 sequences, around 30% of them detected only once. The ten largest clones add up to 7.5% to 10% of the sample.

The time point tag for this specimen amounts to: patch test 1, 2 weeks after DPC sensitization. This specimen's treatment or condition label, per the study, means: therapeutic diphenylcyclopropenone sensitization with weekly scalp DPC. At every patch-test visit, the blood draw took place before the patch test was put on. To be eligible, patients had to be aged 18 to 70, diagnosed with alopecia and judged suitable for DPC therapy, while pregnant patients were excluded. Unfractionated whole blood was collected in Tempus Blood RNA tubes, and total RNA was extracted from that blood. A few counts support this clonotype. The antigen this receptor binds is unknown. No clone much larger than this one lies a single base away; base qualities are absent.

This receptor chain uses TRBV6-1 and TRBJ2-1, with 12 bases in between that match TRBD2. The origin of this receptor is a man in his forties with alopecia areata. Some clones in this sample may be carry-over from other donors' samples. The sample was whole blood, taken in connection with sensitization to the hapten diphenylcyclopropenone (DPC). DNA sequence: TGTGCCAGCACACTAGCGGGAGGTTTTAATGAGCAGTTCTTC. Its translation is CASTLAGGFNEQFF.